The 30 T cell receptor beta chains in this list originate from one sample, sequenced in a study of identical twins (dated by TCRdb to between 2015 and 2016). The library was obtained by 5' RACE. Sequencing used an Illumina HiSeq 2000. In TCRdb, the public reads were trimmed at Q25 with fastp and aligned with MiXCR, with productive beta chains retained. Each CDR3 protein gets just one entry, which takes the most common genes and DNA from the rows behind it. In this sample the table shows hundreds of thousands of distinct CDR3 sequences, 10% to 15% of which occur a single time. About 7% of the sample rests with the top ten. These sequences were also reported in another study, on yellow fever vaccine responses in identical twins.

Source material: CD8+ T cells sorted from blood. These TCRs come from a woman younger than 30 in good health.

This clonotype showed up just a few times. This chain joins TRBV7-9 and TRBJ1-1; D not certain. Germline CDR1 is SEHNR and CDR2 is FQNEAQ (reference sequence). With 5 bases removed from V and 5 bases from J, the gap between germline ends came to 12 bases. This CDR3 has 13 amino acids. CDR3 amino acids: CASSPTPRTEAFF. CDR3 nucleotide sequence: TGTGCCAGCAGCCCCACTCCGAGGACTGAAGCTTTCTTT.

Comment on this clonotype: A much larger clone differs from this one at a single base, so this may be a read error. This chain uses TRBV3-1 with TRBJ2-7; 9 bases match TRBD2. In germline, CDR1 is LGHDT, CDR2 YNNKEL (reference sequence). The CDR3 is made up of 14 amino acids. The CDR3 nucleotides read TGTGCCAGCAGACAAGTAGCGGGGGCCTACGAGCAGTACTTC. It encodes CASRQVAGAYEQYF.

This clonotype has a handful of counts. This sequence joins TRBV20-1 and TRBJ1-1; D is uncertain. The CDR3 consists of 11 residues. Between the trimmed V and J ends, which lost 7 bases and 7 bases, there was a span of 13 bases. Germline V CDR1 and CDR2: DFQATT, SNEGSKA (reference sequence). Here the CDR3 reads CSVLGFDEAFF. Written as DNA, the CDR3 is TGCAGTGTACTGGGGTTTGATGAAGCTTTCTTT.

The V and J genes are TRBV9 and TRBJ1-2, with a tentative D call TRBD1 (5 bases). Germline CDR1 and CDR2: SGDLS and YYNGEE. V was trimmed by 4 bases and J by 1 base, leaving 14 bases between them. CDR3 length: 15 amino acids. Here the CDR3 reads CASSISETDNYGYTF. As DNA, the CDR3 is TGTGCCAGCAGCATTTCCGAGACAGATAACTATGGCTACACCTTC.

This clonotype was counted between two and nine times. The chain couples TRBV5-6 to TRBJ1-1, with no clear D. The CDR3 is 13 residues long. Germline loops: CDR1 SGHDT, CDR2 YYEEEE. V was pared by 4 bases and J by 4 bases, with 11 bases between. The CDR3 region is CASSPYPGTEAFF. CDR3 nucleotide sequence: TGTGCCAGCAGCCCTTACCCGGGCACTGAAGCTTTCTTT. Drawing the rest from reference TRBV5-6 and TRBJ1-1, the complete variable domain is DAGVTQSPTHLIKTRGQQVTLRCSPKSGHDTVSWYQQALGQGPQFIFQYYEEEERQRGNFPDRFSGHQFPNYSSELNVNALLLGDSALYLCASSPYPGTEAFFGQGTRLTVV.

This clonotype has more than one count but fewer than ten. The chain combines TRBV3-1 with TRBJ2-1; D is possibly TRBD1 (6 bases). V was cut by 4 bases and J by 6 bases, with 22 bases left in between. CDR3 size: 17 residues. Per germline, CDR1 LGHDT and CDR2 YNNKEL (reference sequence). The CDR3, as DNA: TGTGCCAGCAGCCTCCTCCCCGGGACAATAGGGATCAATGAGCAGTTCTTC. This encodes CASSLLPGTIGINEQFF.

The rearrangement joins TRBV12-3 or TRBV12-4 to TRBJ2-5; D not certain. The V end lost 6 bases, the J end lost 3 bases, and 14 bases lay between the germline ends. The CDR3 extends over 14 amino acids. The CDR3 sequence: CASSYPPGKETQYF. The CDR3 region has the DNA TGTGCCAGCAGCTACCCCCCTGGAAAAGAGACCCAGTACTTC.

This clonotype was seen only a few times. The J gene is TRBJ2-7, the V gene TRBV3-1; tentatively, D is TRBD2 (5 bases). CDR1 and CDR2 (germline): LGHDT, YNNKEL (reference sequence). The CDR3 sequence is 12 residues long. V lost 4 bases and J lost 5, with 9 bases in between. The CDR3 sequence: CASSPTSNEQYF. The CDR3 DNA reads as TGTGCCAGCAGCCCAACTAGTAACGAGCAGTACTTC.

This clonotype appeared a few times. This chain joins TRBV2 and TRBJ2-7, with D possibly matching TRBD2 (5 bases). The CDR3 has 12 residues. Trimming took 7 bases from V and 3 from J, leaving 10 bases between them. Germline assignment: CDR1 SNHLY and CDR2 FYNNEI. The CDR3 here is CASKGDFYEQYV. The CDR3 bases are TGTGCCAGCAAGGGAGACTTCTACGAGCAGTACGTC.

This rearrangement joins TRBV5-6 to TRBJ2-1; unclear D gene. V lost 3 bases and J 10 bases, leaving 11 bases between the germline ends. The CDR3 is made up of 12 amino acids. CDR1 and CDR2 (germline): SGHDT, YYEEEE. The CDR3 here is CASSSDDEEQFF. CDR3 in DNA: TGTGCCAGCAGCTCGGACGATGAGGAGCAGTTCTTC.

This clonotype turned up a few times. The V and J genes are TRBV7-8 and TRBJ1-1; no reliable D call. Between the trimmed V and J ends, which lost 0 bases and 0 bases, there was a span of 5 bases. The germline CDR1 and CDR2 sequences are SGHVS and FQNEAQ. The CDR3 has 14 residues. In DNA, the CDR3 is TGTGCCAGCAGCTTAGCAGACTTGAACACTGAAGCTTTCTTT. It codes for CASSLADLNTEAFF.

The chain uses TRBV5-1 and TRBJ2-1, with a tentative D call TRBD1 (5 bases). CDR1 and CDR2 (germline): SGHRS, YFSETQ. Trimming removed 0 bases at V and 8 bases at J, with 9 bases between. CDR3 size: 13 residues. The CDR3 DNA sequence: TGCGCCAGCAGCTTGGAGTTGACAGATGAGCAGTTCTTC. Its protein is CASSLELTDEQFF.

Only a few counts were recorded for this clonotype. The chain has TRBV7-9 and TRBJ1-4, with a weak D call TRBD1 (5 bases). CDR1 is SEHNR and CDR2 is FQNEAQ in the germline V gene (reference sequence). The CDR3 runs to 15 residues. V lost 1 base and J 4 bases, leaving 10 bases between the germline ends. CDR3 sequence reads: CASSLGPGINEKLFF. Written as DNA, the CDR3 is TGTGCCAGCAGCTTAGGGCCAGGGATTAATGAAAAACTGTTTTTT.

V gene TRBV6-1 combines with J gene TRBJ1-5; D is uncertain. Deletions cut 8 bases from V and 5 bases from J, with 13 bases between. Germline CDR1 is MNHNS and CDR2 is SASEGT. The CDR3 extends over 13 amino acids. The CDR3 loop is CASSKSPYQPQHF. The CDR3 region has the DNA TGTGCCAGCTCCAAATCTCCATATCAGCCCCAGCATTTT.

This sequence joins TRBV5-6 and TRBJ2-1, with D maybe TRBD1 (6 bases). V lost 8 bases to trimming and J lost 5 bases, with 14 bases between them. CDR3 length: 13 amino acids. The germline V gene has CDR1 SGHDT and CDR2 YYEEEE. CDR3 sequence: CARSLGQNNEQFF. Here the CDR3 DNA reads TGTGCCAGGAGCCTTGGACAGAACAATGAGCAGTTCTTC.

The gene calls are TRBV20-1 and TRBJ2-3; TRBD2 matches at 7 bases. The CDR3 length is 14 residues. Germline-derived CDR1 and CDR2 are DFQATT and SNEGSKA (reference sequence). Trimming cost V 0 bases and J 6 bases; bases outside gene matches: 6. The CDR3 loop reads CSARERTSLDTQYF. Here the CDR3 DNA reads TGCAGTGCTAGAGAGAGGACTAGTCTGGATACGCAGTATTTT.

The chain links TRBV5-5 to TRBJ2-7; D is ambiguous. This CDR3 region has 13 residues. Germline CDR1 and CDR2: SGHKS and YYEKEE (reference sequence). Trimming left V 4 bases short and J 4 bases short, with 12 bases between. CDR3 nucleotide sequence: TGTGCCAGCAGCCCTGTGGACGGTTACGAGCAGTACTTC. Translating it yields CASSPVDGYEQYF.

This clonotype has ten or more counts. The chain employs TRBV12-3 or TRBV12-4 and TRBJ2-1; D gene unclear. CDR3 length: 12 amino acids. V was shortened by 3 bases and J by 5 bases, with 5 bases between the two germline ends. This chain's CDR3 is CASSFGHNEQFF. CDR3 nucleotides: TGTGCCAGCAGTTTTGGCCACAATGAGCAGTTCTTC.

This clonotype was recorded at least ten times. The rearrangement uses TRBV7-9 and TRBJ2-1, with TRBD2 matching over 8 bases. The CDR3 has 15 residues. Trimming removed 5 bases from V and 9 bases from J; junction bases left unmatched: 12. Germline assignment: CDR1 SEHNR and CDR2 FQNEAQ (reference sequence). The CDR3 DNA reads TGTGCCAGCAGCATACTACTAGCGGAGGGAGGTGAGCAGTTCTTC. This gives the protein CASSILLAEGGEQFF.

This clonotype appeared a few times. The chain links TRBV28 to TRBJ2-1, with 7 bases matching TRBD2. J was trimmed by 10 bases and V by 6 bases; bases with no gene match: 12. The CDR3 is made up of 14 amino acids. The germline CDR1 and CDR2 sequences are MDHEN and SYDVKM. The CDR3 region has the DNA TGTGCCAGCAGGAGCGGGACCCGGTGGGGGGAGCAGTTCTTC. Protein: CASRSGTRWGEQFF. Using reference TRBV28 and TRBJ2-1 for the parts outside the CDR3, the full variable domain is DVKVTQSSRYLVKRTGEKVFLECVQDMDHENMFWYRQDPGLGLRLIYFSYDVKMKEKGDIPEGYSVSREKKERFSLILESASTNQTSMYLCASRSGTRWGEQFFGPGTRLTVL.

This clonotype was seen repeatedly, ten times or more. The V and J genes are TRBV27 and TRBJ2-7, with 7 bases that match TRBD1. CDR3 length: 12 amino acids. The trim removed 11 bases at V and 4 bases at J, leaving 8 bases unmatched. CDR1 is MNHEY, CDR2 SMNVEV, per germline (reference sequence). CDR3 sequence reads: CASGDSPYEQYF. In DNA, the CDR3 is TGTGCCTCCGGGGACAGCCCTTACGAGCAGTACTTC.

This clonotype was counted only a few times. CDR3 in DNA: TGTGCCAGCAGCTTGACCGAAGGACTAGCGGGGGTTGGTGAGCAGTTCTTC. Translated: CASSLTEGLAGVGEQFF. V and J are TRBV5-5 and TRBJ2-1; 13 positions match TRBD2. Germline CDR1 reads SGHKS; CDR2 reads YYEKEE (reference sequence). There are 17 residues in the CDR3. Trimming at V came to 1 base and at J to 9 bases, leaving 10 bases not matched to a gene.

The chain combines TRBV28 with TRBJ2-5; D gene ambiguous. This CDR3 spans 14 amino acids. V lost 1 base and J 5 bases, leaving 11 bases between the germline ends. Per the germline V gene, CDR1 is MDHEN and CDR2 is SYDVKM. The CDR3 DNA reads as TGTGCCAGCAGTTTATCTCACCTCGGGGAGACCCAGTACTTC. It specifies CASSLSHLGETQYF.

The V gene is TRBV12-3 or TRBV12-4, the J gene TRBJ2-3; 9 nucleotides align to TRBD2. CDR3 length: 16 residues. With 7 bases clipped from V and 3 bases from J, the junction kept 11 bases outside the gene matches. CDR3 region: CASILGREGQTDTQYF. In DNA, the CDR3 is TGTGCCAGCATACTAGGGCGGGAGGGCCAGACAGATACGCAGTATTTT.

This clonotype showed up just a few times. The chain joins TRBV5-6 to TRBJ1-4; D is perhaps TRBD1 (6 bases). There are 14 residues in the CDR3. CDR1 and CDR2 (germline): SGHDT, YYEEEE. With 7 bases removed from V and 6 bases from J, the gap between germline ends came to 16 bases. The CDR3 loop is CASSGGRGDEKLFF. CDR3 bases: TGTGCCAGCTCTGGGGGCAGGGGAGATGAAAAACTGTTTTTT.

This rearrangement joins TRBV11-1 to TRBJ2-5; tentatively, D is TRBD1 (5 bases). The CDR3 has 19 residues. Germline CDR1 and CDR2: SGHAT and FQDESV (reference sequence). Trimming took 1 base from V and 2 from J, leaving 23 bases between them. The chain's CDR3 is CASSLVVGWGPSQQETQYF. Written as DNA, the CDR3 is TGTGCCAGCAGCTTAGTTGTTGGATGGGGCCCATCCCAACAAGAGACCCAGTACTTC.

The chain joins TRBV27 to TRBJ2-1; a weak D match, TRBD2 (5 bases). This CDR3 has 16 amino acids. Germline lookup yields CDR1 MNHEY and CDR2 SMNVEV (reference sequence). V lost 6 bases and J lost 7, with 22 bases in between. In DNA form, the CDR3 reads TGTGCCAGCAGATTAGAGTCGGGGAGCCTCTGGAATGAGCAGTTCTTC. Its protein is CASRLESGSLWNEQFF.

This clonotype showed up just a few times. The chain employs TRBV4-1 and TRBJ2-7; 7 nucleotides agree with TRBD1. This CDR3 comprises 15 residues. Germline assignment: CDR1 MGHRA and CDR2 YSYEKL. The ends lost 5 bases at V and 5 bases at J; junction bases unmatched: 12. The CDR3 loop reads CASSLRGGIGDEQYV. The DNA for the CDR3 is TGCGCCAGCAGCTTACGAGGGGGCATTGGGGACGAGCAGTACGTC.

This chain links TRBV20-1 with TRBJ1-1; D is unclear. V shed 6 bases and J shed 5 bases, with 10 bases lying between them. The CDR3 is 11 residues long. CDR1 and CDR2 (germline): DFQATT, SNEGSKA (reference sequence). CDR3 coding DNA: TGCAGTGCCCATGGACCGACTGAAGCTTTCTTT. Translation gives CSAHGPTEAFF.

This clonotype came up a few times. The CDR3 region is CASSQTSGSPNEQFF. The CDR3 DNA follows: TGCGCCAGCAGCCAAACTAGCGGGAGTCCCAATGAGCAGTTCTTC. The chain is built from TRBV4-1 and TRBJ2-1, with 11 bases aligning to TRBD2. Trimming cost V 2 bases and J 6 bases; bases outside gene matches: 3. The CDR3 extends over 15 amino acids. The germline gives CDR1 MGHRA, CDR2 YSYEKL.